The rows below give T cell receptor beta chains drawn from one sample of a study of TIL therapy for anti-PD-1-resistant metastatic lung cancer. Produced via immunoSEQ multiplex PCR; TCRdb's table is partial and in-frame only. The data contain about 19,000 clones, about 80% of them singletons. Sequencing was performed on blood, taken at baseline. The receptor set was obtained from a person aged 25 to 79 with non-small cell lung cancer. Each CDR3 is given with its conserved first and last residue.

>TRBV7-9
CASSLGGADTQYF
>TRBV18
CASSPQKANYGYTF
>TRBV7-9
CATAWDSNQPQHF
>TRBV4-1
CASSRTAVRGANQPQHF
>TRBV5-5
CASSDPPRGWRSKSYEQYF
>TRBV5-1
CASSLGDLPNTEAFF
>TRBV7-6
CASSLAGVSYEQYF
>TRBV19
CASSISQGAYNEQFF
>TRBV15
CATSRDPTRRGEQFF
>TRBV7-2
CASSRRVNTEAFF
>TRBV3-1/TRBV3-2
CASSQDLVGEKLFF
>TRBV7-9
CASSFRGVANEKLFF
>TRBV5-6
CASSLVSTDTQYF
>TRBV11-2
CASSLAPGQEAEAFF
>TRBV4-1
CASSPVGTTAYEQYF
>TRBV5-1
CASSLVQGARQSPLHF
>TRBV11-3
CASSSGREELFF
>TRBV27
CASTTWGEKLFF
>TRBV7-3
CASSLHQDYGYTF
>TRBV12-3/TRBV12-4
CASSRGPYEQYF
>TRBV11-3
CASSLGLLAGRNTDTQYF
>TRBV6-6
CASSPRGGSYNEQFF
>TRBV7-9
CASSSGYQETQYF
>TRBV13
CASSQWDRSYEQYF
>TRBV29-1
CSVDTGFTEAFF
>TRBV19
CASRKTGPNTEAFF
>TRBV13
CASRGEAEAFF
>TRBV3-1/TRBV3-2
CASSQDRSGRHEQFF
>TRBV4-3
CASSQEGGGSYNEQFF
>TRBV5-1
CASSLGQTYNEQFF
>TRBV6-5
CASRDLLNTEAFF
>TRBV13
CASSSAPGLAGASSYNEQFF
>TRBV30
CAWKSPGTGGFGGYTF
>TRBV15
CATSREQPLLNSPLHF
>TRBV4-3
CASSQDSRGAGTQYF
>TRBV6-4
CASSDRGSGANVLTF
>TRBV5-4
CASSLSGNQPQHF
>TRBV7-9
CASSLVGGDRQNYGYTF
>TRBV7-9
CASTRGGGTKGYEQYF
>TRBV10-3
CAISESATALQQETQYF
>TRBV3-1/TRBV3-2
CASSHTSSRTGLGGQYF